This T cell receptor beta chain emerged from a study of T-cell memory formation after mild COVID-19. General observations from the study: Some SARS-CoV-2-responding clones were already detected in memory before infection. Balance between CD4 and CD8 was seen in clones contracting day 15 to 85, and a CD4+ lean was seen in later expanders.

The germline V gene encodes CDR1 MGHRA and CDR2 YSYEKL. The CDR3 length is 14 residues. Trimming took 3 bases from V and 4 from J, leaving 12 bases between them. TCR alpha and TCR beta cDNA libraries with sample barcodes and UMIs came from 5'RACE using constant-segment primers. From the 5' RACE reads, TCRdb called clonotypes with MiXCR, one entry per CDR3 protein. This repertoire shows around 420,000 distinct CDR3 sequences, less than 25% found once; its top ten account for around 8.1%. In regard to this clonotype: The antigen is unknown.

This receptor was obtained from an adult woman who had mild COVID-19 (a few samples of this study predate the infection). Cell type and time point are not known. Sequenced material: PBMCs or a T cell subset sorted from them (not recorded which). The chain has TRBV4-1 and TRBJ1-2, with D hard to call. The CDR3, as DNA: TGCGCCAGCAGCCAGGTCGTCGGGGTCTATGGCTACACCTTC. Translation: CASSQVVGVYGYTF.